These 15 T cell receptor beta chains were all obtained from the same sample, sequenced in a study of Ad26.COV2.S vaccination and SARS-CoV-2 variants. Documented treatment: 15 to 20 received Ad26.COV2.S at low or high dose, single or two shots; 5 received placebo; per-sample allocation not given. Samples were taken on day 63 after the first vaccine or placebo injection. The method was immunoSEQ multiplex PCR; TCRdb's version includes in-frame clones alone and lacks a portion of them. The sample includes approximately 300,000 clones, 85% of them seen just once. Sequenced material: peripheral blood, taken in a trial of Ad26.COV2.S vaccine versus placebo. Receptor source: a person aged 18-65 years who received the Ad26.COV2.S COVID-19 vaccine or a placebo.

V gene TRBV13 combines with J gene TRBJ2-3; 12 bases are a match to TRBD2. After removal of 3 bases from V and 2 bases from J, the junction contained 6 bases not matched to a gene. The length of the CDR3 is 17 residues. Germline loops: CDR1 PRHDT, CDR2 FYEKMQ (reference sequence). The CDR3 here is CASSFQLAGGLTDTQYF. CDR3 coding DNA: TGTGCCAGCAGCTTCCAACTAGCGGGGGGACTCACAGATACGCAGTATTTT.

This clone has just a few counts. As DNA, the CDR3 is TGTGCCAGCAGCTCTAGGGGAGGAGGCGGCTACACCTTC. Residues: CASSSRGGGGYTF. V is TRBV7-3 and J is TRBJ1-2, with D possibly TRBD1 on 5 matching bases. The CDR3 extends over 13 amino acids. The V end was cut by 4 bases, the J end by 8 bases, with 14 bases between. Germline V gives CDR1 SGHTA, CDR2 FQGTGA.

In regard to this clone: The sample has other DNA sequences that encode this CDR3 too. The CDR3 region has the DNA TGTGCCAGCAGTTACAGGAATGAAAAACTGTTTTTT. Amino acid sequence: CASSYRNEKLFF. J is TRBJ1-4 and V is TRBV6-6; D gene unclear. The CDR3 is 12 residues long. CDR1 MNHNY and CDR2 SVGAGI come from the germline V gene (reference sequence). V lost 2 bases and J 5 bases, leaving 3 bases between the germline ends.

The CDR3 protein is CASSSSDTFMNTEAFF. The CDR3 bases are TGTGCCAGCAGTTCGTCGGACACTTTCATGAACACTGAAGCTTTCTTT. The chain uses TRBV28 and TRBJ1-1; perhaps TRBD1 as D (5 bases). Germline V gene sequence: CDR1 MDHEN, CDR2 SYDVKM. This CDR3 is built from 16 residues. V lost 4 bases, J lost 0 bases, and 15 bases lay in between.

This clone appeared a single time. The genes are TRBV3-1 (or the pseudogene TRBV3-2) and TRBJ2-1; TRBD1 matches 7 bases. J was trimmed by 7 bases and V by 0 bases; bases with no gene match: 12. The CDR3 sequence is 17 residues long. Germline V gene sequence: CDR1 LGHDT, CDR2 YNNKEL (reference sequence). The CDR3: CASSQESDRAWKNEQFF. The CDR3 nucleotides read TGTGCCAGCAGCCAAGAATCAGACAGGGCCTGGAAAAATGAGCAGTTCTTC.

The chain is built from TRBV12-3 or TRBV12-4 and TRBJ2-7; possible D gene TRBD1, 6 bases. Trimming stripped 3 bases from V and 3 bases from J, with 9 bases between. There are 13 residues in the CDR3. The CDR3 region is CASSFGQLYEQYF. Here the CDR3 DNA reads TGTGCCAGCAGTTTTGGACAGCTCTACGAGCAGTACTTC.

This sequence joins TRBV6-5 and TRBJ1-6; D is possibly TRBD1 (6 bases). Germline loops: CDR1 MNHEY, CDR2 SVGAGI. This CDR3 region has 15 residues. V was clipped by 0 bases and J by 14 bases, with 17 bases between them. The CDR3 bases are TGTGCCAGCAGTTACTCGGTAGTTGGGGGCATGGCCCTCCACTTT. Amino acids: CASSYSVVGGMALHF.

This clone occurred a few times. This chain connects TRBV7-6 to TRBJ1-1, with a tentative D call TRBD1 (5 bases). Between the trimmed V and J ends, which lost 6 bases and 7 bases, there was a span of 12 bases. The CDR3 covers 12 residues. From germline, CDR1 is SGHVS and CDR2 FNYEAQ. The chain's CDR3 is CASSQIGDEAFF. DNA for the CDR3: TGTGCCAGCAGTCAAATAGGGGATGAAGCTTTCTTT.

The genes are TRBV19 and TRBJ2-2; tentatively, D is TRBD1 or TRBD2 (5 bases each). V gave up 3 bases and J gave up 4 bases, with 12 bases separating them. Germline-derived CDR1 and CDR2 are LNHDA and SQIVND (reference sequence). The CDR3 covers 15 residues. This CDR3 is CASSMERGVTGELFF. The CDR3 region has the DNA TGTGCCAGTAGTATGGAGAGGGGAGTCACCGGGGAGCTGTTTTTT.

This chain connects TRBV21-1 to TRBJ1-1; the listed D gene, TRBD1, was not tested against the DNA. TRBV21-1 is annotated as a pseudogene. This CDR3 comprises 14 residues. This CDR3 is CASKWDRGDTEAFF. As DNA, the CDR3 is TGTGCCAGCAAGTGGGACAGGGGGGACACTGAAGCTTTCTTT.

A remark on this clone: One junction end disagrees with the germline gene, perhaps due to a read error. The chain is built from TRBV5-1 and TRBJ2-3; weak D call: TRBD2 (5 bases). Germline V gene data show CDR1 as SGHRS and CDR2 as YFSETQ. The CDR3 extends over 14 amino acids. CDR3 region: CASSLGRTTDTQYF. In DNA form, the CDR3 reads TGCGCCAGCAGTTTGGGTAGGACTACAGATACGCAGTATTTT.

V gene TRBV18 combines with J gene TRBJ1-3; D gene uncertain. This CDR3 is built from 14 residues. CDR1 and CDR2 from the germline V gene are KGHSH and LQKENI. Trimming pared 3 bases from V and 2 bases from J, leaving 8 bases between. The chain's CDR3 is CASSPAAAGNTIYF. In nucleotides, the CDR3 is TGTGCCAGCTCACCCGCAGCGGCTGGAAACACCATATATTTT. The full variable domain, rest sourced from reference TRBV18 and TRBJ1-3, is NAGVMQNPRHLVRRRGQEARLRCSPMKGHSHVYWYRQLPEEGLKFMVYLQKENIIDESGMPKERFSAEFPKEGPSILRIQQVVRGDSAAYFCASSPAAAGNTIYFGEGSWLTVV.

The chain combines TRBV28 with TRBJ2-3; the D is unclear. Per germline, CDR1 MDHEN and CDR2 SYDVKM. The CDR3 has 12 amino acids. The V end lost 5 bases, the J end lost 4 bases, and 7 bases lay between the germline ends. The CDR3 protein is CASSPTPDTQYF. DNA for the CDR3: TGTGCCAGCAGTCCAACACCAGATACGCAGTATTTT.

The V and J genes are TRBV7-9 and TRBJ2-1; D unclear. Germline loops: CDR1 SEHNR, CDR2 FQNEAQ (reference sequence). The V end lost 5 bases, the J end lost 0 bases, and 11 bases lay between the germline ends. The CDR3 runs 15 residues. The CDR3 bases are TGTGCCAGCAGCCCAGACGGCGCCTCCTACAATGAGCAGTTCTTC. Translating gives CASSPDGASYNEQFF.

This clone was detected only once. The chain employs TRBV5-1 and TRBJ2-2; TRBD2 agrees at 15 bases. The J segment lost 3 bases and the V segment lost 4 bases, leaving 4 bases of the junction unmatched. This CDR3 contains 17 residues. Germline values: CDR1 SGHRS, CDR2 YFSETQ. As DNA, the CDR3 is TGCGCCAGCAGCCGGGGACTAGCGGGGGGCTACACCGGGGAGCTGTTTTTT. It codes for CASSRGLAGGYTGELFF.